This TCR beta chain comes out of a study of radiotherapy plus CTLA-4 blockade in lung cancer. The overall study: Among enrolled patients, less than 20% responded and about 34% achieved disease control.

Comment on this clone: The antigen is unknown.

Repertoires were generated with immunoSEQ multiplex PCR, while TCRdb's copy carries only in-frame clones and drops some. The sample carries 130,000 or so clones, 80% to 90% recorded once. Study-wide points: TCR clones from tumors expanded in blood after radiotherapy plus ipilimumab.

Unmatched junction bases numbered 5, after V lost 5 bases and J lost 6 bases. The CDR3 contains 14 residues. Germline CDR1 SGHRS, CDR2 YFSETQ. This specimen was peripheral blood, taken from a patient treated with radiotherapy plus ipilimumab. This receptor was taken from a human donor with non-small cell lung cancer that progressed on radiotherapy plus ipilimumab. This chain joins TRBV5-1 and TRBJ2-1, with 10 bases identical to TRBD1. CDR3 in amino acids: CASRPGTGVNEQFF. In DNA form, the CDR3 reads TGCGCCAGCAGGCCCGGGACAGGGGTCAATGAGCAGTTCTTC.